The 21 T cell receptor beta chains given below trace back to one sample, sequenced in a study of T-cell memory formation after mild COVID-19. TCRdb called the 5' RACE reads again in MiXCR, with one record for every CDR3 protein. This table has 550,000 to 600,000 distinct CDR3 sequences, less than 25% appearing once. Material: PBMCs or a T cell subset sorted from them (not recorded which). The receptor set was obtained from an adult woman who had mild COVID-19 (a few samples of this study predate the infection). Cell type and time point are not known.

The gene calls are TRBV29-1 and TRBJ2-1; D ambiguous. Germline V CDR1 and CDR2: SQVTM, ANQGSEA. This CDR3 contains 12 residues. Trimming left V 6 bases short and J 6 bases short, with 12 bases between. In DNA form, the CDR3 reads TGCAGCGTGTACACCAGTGCCAATGAGCAGTTCTTC. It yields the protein CSVYTSANEQFF.

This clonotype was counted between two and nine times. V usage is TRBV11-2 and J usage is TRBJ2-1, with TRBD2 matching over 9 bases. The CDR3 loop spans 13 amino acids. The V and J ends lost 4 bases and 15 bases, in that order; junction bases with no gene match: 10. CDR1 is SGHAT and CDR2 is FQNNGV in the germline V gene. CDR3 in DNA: TGTGCCAGCAGCTCCCAAAGCGGGGGGTCGTCGTTCTTC. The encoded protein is CASSSQSGGSSFF.

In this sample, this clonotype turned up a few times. The CDR3 sequence: CASKGIAGETQYF. The CDR3 DNA reads TGTGCCAGCAAGGGGATAGCTGGAGAGACCCAGTACTTC. This rearrangement joins TRBV2 to TRBJ2-5; D may be TRBD1 (5 bases). V was clipped by 7 bases and J by 4 bases, with 13 bases between them. This CDR3 contains 13 residues. The germline gives CDR1 SNHLY, CDR2 FYNNEI.

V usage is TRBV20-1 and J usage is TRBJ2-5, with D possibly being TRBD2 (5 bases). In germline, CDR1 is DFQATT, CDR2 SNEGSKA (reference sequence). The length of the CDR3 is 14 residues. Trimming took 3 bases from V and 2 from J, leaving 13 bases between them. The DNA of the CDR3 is TGCAGTGCTAGGATTAGAGGGTCTCAAGAGACCCAGTACTTC. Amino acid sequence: CSARIRGSQETQYF.

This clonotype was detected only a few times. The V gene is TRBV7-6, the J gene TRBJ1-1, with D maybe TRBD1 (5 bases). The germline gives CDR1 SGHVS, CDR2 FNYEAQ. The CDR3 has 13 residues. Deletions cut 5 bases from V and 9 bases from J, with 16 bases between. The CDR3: CASSQQQDGQAFF. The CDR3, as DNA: TGTGCCAGCAGCCAGCAACAGGACGGTCAAGCTTTCTTT.

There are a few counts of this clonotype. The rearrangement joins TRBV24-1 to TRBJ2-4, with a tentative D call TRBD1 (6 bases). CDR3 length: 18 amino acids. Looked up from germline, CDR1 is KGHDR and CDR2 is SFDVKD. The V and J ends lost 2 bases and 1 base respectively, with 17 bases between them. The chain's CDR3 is CATSDSKDRLPAKNIQYF. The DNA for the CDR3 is TGTGCCACCAGTGATTCAAAAGACAGGCTGCCGGCCAAAAACATTCAGTACTTC.

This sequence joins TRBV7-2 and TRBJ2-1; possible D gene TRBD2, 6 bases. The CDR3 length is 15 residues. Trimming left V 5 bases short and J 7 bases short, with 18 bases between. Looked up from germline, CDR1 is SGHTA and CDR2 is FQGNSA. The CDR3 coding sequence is TGTGCCAGCAGCCCGGGACTCTCTGGGGTGAATGAGCAGTTCTTC. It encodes CASSPGLSGVNEQFF. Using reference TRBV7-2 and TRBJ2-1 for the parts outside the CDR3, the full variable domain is GAGVSQSPSNKVTEKGKDVELRCDPISGHTALYWYRQSLGQGLEFLIYFQGNSAPDKSGLPSDRFSAERTGGSVSTLTIQRTQQEDSAVYLCASSPGLSGVNEQFFGPGTRLTVL.

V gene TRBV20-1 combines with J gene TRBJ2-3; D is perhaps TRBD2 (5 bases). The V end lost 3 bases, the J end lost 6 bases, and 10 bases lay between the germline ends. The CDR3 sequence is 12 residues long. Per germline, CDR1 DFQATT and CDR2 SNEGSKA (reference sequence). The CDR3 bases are TGCAGTGCTAGGAGAGGGCAGGATACGCAGTATTTT. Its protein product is CSARRGQDTQYF.

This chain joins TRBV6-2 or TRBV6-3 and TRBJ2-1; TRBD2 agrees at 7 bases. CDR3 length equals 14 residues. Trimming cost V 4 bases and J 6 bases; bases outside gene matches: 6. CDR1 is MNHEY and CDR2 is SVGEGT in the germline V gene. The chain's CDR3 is CASSWGLRSNEQFF. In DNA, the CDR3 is TGTGCCAGCAGTTGGGGACTACGCTCCAATGAGCAGTTCTTC.

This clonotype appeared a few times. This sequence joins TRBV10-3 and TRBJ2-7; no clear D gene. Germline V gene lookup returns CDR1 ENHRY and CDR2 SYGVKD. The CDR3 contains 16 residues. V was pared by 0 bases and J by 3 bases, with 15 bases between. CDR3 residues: CAISESASRAGYEQYF. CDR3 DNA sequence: TGTGCCATCAGTGAGTCGGCCAGTAGGGCAGGCTACGAGCAGTACTTC.

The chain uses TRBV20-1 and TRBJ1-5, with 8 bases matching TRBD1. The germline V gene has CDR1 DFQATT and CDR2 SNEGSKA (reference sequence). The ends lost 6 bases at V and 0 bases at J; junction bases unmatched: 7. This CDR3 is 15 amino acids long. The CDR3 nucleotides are TGCAGTGCAAAGACAGGGGCCTATAGCAATCAGCCCCAGCATTTT. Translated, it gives CSAKTGAYSNQPQHF.

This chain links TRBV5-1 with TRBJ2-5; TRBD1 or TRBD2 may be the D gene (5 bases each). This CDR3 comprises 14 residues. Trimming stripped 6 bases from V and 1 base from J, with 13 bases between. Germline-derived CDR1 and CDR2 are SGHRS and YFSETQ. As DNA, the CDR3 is TGCGCCAGCAAAGGTGAGGGGTTCCAAGAGACCCAGTACTTC. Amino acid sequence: CASKGEGFQETQYF. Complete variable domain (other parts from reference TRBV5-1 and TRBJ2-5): KAGVTQTPRYLIKTRGQQVTLSCSPISGHRSVSWYQQTPGQGLQFLFEYFSETQRNKGNFPGRFSGRQFSNSRSEMNVSTLELGDSALYLCASKGEGFQETQYFGPGTRLLVL.

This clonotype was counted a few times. The CDR3: CASSYRLNEETQYF. The CDR3 DNA follows: TGTGCCAGCAGCTATCGACTAAATGAGGAGACCCAGTACTTC. The V gene is TRBV7-8, the J gene TRBJ2-5, with D tentatively TRBD2 (5 bases). CDR1 SGHVS and CDR2 FQNEAQ come from the germline V gene. This CDR3 spans 14 amino acids. Trimming pared 4 bases from V and 5 bases from J, leaving 14 bases between.

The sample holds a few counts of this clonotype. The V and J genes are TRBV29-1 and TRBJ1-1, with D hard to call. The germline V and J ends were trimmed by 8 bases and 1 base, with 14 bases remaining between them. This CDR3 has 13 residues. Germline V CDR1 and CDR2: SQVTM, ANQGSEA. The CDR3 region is CSLDKYPNTEAFF. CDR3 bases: TGCAGCTTAGACAAGTACCCGAACACTGAAGCTTTCTTT.

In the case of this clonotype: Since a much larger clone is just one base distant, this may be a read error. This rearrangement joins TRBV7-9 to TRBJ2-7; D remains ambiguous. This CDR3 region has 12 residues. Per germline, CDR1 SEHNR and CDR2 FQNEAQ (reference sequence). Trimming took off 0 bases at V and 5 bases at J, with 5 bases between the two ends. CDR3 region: CASSLAPHEQYF. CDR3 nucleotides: TGTGCCAGCAGCTTAGCGCCCCACGAGCAGTACTTC. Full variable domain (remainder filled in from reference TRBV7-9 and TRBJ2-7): DTGVSQNPRHKITKRGQNVTFRCDPISEHNRLYWYRQTLGQGPEFLTYFQNEAQLEKSRLLSDRFSAERPKGSFSTLEIQRTEQGDSAMYLCASSLAPHEQYFGPGTRLTVT.

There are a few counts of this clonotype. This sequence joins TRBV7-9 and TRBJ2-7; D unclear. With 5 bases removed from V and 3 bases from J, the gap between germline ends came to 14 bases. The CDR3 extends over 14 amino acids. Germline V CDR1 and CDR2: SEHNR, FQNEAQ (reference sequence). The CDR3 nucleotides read TGTGCCAGCAGCCACATTGGGTTGGACTACGAGCAGTACTTC. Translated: CASSHIGLDYEQYF. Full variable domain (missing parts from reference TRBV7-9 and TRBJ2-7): DTGVSQNPRHKITKRGQNVTFRCDPISEHNRLYWYRQTLGQGPEFLTYFQNEAQLEKSRLLSDRFSAERPKGSFSTLEIQRTEQGDSAMYLCASSHIGLDYEQYFGPGTRLTVT.

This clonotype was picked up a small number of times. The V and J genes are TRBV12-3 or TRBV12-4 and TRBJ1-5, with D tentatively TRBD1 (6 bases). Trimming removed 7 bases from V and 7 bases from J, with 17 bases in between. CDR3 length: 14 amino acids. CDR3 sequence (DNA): TGTGCCAGCAAAGAGGGACAACAAAGCCAGCCCCAGCATTTT. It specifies CASKEGQQSQPQHF.

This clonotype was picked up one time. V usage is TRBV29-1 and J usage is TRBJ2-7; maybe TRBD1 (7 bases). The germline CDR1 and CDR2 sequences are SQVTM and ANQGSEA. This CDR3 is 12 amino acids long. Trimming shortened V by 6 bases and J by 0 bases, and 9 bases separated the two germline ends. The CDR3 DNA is TGCAGCGTGCAGGGGGGCTCCTACGAGCAGTACTTC. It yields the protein CSVQGGSYEQYF.

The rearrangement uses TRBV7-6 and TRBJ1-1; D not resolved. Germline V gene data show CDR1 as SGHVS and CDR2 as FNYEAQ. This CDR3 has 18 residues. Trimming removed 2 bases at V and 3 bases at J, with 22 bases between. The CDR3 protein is CASSLPPGLARTDTEAFF. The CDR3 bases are TGTGCCAGCAGCTTACCTCCCGGGCTAGCAAGGACGGACACTGAAGCTTTCTTT.

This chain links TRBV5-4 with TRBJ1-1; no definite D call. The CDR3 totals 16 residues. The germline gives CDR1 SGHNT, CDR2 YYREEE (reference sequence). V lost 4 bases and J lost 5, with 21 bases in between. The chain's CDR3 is CASSGGAPLEGTEAFF. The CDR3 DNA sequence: TGTGCCAGCAGCGGTGGAGCCCCTTTGGAGGGTACTGAAGCTTTCTTT.

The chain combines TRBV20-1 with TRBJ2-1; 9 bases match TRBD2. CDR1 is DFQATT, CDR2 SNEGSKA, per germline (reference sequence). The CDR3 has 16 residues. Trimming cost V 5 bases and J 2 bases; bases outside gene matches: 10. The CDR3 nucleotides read TGCAGTGCTCCAGATGCTAGCGGGGACGCCTACAATGAGCAGTTCTTC. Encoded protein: CSAPDASGDAYNEQFF.